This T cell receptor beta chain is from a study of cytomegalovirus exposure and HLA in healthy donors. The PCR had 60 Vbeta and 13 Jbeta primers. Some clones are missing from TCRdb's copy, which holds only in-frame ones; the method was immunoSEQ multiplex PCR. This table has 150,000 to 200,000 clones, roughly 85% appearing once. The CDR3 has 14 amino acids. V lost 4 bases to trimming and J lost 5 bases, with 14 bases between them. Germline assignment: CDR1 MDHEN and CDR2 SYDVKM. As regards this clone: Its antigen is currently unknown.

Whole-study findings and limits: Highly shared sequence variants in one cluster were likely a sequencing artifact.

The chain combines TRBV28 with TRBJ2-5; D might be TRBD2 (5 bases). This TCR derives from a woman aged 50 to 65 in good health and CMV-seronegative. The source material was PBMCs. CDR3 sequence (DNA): TGTGCCAGCAGTTACGGAGCGGCCGCGGAGACCCAGTACTTC. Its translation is CASSYGAAAETQYF. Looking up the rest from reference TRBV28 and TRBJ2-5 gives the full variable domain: DVKVTQSSRYLVKRTGEKVFLECVQDMDHENMFWYRQDPGLGLRLIYFSYDVKMKEKGDIPEGYSVSREKKERFSLILESASTNQTSMYLCASSYGAAAETQYFGPGTRLLVL.